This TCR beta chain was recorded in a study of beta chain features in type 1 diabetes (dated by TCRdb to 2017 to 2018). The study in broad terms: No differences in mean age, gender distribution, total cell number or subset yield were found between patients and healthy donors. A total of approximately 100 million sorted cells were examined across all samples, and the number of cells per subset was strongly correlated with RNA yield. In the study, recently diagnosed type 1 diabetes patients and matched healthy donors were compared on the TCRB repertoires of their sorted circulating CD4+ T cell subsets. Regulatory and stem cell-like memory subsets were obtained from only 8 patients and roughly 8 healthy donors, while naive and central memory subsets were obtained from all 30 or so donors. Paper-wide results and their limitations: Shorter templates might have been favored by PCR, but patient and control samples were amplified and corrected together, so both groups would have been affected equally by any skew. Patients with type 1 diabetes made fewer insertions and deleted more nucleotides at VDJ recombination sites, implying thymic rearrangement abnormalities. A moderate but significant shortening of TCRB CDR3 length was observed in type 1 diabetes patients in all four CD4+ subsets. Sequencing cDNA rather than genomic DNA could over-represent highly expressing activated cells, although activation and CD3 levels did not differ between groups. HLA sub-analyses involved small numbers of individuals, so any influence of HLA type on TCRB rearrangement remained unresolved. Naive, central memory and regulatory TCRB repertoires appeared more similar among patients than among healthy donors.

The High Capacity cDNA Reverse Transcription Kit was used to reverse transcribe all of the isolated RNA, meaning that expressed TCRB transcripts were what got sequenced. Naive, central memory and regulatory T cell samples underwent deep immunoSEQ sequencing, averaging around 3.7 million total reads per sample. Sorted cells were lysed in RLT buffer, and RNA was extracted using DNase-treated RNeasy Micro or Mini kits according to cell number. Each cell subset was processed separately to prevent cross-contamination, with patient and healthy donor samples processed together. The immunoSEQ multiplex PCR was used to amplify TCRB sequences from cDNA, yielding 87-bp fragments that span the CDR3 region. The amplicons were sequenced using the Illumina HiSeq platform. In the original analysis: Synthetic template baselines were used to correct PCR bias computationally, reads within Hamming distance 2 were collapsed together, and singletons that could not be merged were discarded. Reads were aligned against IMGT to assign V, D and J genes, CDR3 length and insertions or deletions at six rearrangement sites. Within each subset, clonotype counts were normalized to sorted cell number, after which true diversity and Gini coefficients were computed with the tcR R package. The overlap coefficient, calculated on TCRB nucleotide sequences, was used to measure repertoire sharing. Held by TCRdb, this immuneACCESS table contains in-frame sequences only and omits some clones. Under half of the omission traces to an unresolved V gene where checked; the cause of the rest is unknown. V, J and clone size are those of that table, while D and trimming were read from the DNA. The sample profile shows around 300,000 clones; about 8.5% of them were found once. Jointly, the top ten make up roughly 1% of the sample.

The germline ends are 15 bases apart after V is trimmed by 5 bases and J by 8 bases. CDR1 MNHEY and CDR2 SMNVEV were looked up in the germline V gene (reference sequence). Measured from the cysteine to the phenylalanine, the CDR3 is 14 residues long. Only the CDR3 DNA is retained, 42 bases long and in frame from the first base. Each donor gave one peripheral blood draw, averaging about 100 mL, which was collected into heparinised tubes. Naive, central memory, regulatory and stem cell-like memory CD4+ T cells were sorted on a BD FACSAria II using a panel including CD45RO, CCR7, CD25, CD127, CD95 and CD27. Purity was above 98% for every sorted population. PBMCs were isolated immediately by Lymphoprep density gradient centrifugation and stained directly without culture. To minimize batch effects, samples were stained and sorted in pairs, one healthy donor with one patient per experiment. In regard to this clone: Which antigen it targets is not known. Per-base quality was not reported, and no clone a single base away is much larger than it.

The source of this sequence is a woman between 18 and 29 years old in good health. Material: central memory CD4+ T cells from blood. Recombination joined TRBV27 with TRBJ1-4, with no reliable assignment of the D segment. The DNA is TGTGCCAGCAGTCCGCGGGTCTCCGGGGAAAAACTGTTTTTT. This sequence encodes CASSPRVSGEKLFF. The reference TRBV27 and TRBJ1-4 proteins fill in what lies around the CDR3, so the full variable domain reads EAQVTQNPRYLITVTGKKLTVTCSQNMNHEYMSWYRQDPGLGLRQIYYSMNVEVTDKGDVPEGYKVSRKEKRNFPLILESPSPNQTSLYFCASSPRVSGEKLFFGSGTQLSVL.